The 22 T cell receptor beta chains below all came from one sample that was sequenced in a study of blood T cell repertoires in COVID-19. Using immunoSEQ multiplex PCR, the repertoire was profiled, and TCRdb retains in-frame clones only, with some absent. The table has 150,000 to 200,000 clones, roughly 93% seen once. Material: peripheral blood. The receptors were sampled from a man aged 18 to 30 with COVID-19, enrolled during active disease.

This chain joins TRBV15 and TRBJ2-7; a weak D match, TRBD2 (7 bases). Trimming removed 3 bases at V and 0 bases at J, with 15 bases between. The CDR3 is 16 residues long. CDR1 and CDR2 from the germline V gene are LNHNV and YYDKDF (reference sequence). CDR3 region: CATSRGGTSPSYEQYF. Written as DNA, the CDR3 is TGTGCCACCAGCAGGGGAGGGACAAGTCCCTCCTACGAGCAGTACTTC.

The chain combines TRBV19 with TRBJ2-7; perhaps TRBD1 as D (7 bases). The ends were cut back, 3 bases at V and 3 bases at J, with 21 bases in the middle. Germline CDR1 reads LNHDA; CDR2 reads SQIVND (reference sequence). There are 17 residues in the CDR3. The CDR3 sequence: CASSMNGGGAGVYEQYF. The CDR3 nucleotides read TGTGCCAGTAGTATGAATGGAGGGGGCGCAGGGGTCTACGAGCAGTACTTC.

This chain links TRBV19 with TRBJ2-3, with 11 nucleotides matching TRBD2. The CDR3 is 17 amino acids. Germline V lookup: CDR1 LNHDA, CDR2 SQIVND (reference sequence). V lost 4 bases and J lost 0; bases outside the gene matches: 6. DNA of the CDR3: TGTGCCAGTAGTACAAGGACTAGCGGGCTTAGCACAGATACGCAGTATTTT. Amino acid sequence: CASSTRTSGLSTDTQYF.

The V gene is TRBV2, the J gene TRBJ1-6; D ambiguous. The CDR3 totals 13 residues. Per germline, CDR1 SNHLY and CDR2 FYNNEI. Trimming took 6 bases from V and 7 from J, leaving 10 bases between them. CDR3 sequence reads: CASRRGGNSPLHF. The CDR3 DNA reads as TGTGCCAGCAGGCGGGGAGGAAATTCACCCCTCCACTTT.

This chain connects TRBV25-1 to TRBJ1-1, with D possibly being TRBD1 (5 bases). The V and J ends lost 2 bases and 0 bases respectively, with 10 bases between them. There are 15 residues in the CDR3. Germline CDR1 reads MGHDK; CDR2 reads SYGVNS. The CDR3 loop is CASSEQTGLNTEAFF. The CDR3 region has the DNA TGTGCCAGCAGTGAACAAACAGGTTTGAACACTGAAGCTTTCTTT.

V and J are TRBV7-7 and TRBJ2-2; no firm D call. This CDR3 spans 13 amino acids. Germline V lookup: CDR1 SSHAT, CDR2 FNYEAQ (reference sequence). V was cut by 5 bases and J by 4 bases, with 8 bases left in between. The CDR3 region is CASSLTATGELFF. In DNA form, the CDR3 reads TGTGCCAGCAGCCTTACTGCCACCGGGGAGCTGTTTTTT.

The chain recombines TRBV3-1 (or the pseudogene TRBV3-2) with TRBJ2-7, with 7 nucleotides matching TRBD2. Per germline, CDR1 LGHDT and CDR2 YNNKEL (reference sequence). CDR3 size: 15 residues. V gave up 2 bases and J gave up 8 bases; unmatched junction bases: 12. The CDR3 reads CASSQSYGASGKQYF. In DNA, the CDR3 is TGTGCCAGCAGCCAAAGTTATGGGGCTAGCGGCAAGCAGTACTTC.

This clone was seen a single time. The chain uses TRBV6-5 and TRBJ1-2, with TRBD1 matching 11 bases. This CDR3 contains 15 residues. From germline, CDR1 is MNHEY and CDR2 SVGAGI. The J segment lost 3 bases and the V segment lost 6 bases, leaving 6 bases of the junction unmatched. CDR3 in amino acids: CASSYRTGGHYGYTF. In nucleotides, the CDR3 is TGTGCCAGCAGCTATCGGACAGGGGGCCACTATGGCTACACCTTC.

The chain joins TRBV15 to TRBJ2-5; 10 bases match TRBD2. The CDR3 is 16 amino acids. CDR1 and CDR2 from the germline V gene are LNHNV and YYDKDF (reference sequence). V dropped 5 bases and J dropped 1; count of bases not matched to a gene: 7. CDR3 bases: TGTGCCACCAGCGGAACCGGGACTAGCGTCCAAGAGACCCAGTACTTC. This translates into CATSGTGTSVQETQYF.

The CDR3 sequence: CASSSGIRVEQYF. CDR3 DNA: TGTGCCAGCAGTTCAGGGATCCGGGTCGAGCAGTACTTC. The rearrangement uses TRBV6-2 or TRBV6-3 and TRBJ2-7; a weak D match, TRBD1 (5 bases). Germline V gene lookup returns CDR1 MNHEY and CDR2 SVGEGT. The CDR3 has 13 amino acids. Trimming shortened V by 4 bases and J by 6 bases, and 13 bases separated the two germline ends.

The V and J genes are TRBV30 and TRBJ2-4; TRBD2 is a possible D gene (6 bases). The germline gives CDR1 GTSNPN, CDR2 SVGIG (reference sequence). Deletions cut 5 bases from V and 0 bases from J, with 11 bases between. The CDR3 is 14 residues long. The CDR3 spells CAWDEGLAKNIQYF. The CDR3, as DNA: TGTGCCTGGGACGAGGGACTAGCCAAAAACATTCAGTACTTC.

The chain uses TRBV7-3 and TRBJ2-1; 9 bases agree with TRBD2. CDR3 size: 15 residues. V dropped 3 bases and J dropped 4; count of bases not matched to a gene: 4. The germline V gene encodes CDR1 SGHTA and CDR2 FQGTGA. CDR3 sequence (DNA): TGTGCCAGCAGCTTGTCGACTAGCGGATACAATGAGCAGTTCTTC. Residues: CASSLSTSGYNEQFF.

The V gene is TRBV28, the J gene TRBJ2-7; a possible D gene is TRBD2 (5 bases). V was cut by 3 bases and J by 2 bases, with 8 bases left in between. This CDR3 is built from 13 residues. Per the germline V gene, CDR1 is MDHEN and CDR2 is SYDVKM. CDR3 sequence (DNA): TGTGCCAGCAGTTTCGGACTGGCCTACGAGCAGTACTTC. Its protein product is CASSFGLAYEQYF.

The J gene is TRBJ1-1, the V gene TRBV20-1, with D unclear. Germline V gives CDR1 DFQATT, CDR2 SNEGSKA (reference sequence). The CDR3 has 11 residues. This CDR3 reads CSISVNTEAFF. CDR3 DNA: TGCAGCATCTCGGTGAACACTGAAGCTTTCTTT.

V and J are TRBV7-9 and TRBJ2-1, with TRBD1 matching 8 bases. From germline, CDR1 is SEHNR and CDR2 FQNEAQ (reference sequence). V was pared by 3 bases and J by 5 bases, with 15 bases of the junction left unmatched. CDR3 length equals 18 residues. The CDR3 is CASSFPHRTGKADNEQFF. The CDR3 DNA reads as TGTGCCAGCAGCTTCCCTCATCGGACAGGGAAGGCGGACAATGAGCAGTTCTTC. Looking up the rest from reference TRBV7-9 and TRBJ2-1 gives the full variable domain: DTGVSQNPRHKITKRGQNVTFRCDPISEHNRLYWYRQTLGQGPEFLTYFQNEAQLEKSRLLSDRFSAERPKGSFSTLEIQRTEQGDSAMYLCASSFPHRTGKADNEQFFGPGTRLTVL.

The rearrangement uses TRBV28 and TRBJ1-2; TRBD1 matches 9 bases. V lost 8 bases, J lost 2 bases, and 3 bases stayed unmatched. From germline, CDR1 is MDHEN and CDR2 SYDVKM. The CDR3 spans 13 residues. CDR3 sequence reads: CASLQGANYGYTF. The DNA of the CDR3 is TGTGCCAGCTTACAGGGGGCAAACTATGGCTACACCTTC.

The rearrangement joins TRBV9 to TRBJ2-6; TRBD1 matches at 10 bases. This CDR3 is built from 18 residues. Germline-derived CDR1 and CDR2 are SGDLS and YYNGEE. The V gene end was trimmed by 3 bases and the J gene end by 2 bases; junction bases not matched to a gene: 8. The CDR3 sequence is CASSGDRGFGTGANVLTF. CDR3 bases: TGTGCCAGCAGCGGGGACAGGGGCTTTGGTACTGGGGCCAACGTCCTGACTTTC.

The chain carries TRBV5-8 and TRBJ2-1; 7 bases map to TRBD2. Germline-derived CDR1 and CDR2 are SGHTS and YDEGEE. Unmatched junction bases numbered 14, after V lost 4 bases and J lost 4 bases. The CDR3 extends over 17 amino acids. CDR3: CASSLGVAGAWYNEQFF. The DNA of the CDR3 is TGTGCCAGCAGCCTCGGTGTGGCGGGAGCATGGTACAATGAGCAGTTCTTC.

The chain has TRBV6-6 and TRBJ2-3, with 9 bases that match TRBD1. Trimming cost V 6 bases and J 2 bases; bases outside gene matches: 12. The CDR3 runs to 17 residues. Looked up from germline, CDR1 is MNHNY and CDR2 is SVGAGI (reference sequence). DNA of the CDR3: TGTGCCAGCAGCCGAAGAGGAGGGACAGGGCCCACAGATACGCAGTATTTT. Amino acid sequence: CASSRRGGTGPTDTQYF.

The chain has TRBV4-1 and TRBJ1-2; 10 bases map to TRBD1. The germline V gene has CDR1 MGHRA and CDR2 YSYEKL. J was trimmed by 8 bases and V by 2 bases; bases with no gene match: 8. This CDR3 contains 15 residues. CDR3 loop: CASSQPRDRGAGYTF. In DNA form, the CDR3 reads TGCGCCAGCAGCCAACCCCGGGACAGGGGAGCGGGCTACACCTTC.

The chain uses TRBV28 and TRBJ2-7, with a possible D match to TRBD2 (6 bases). Per the germline V gene, CDR1 is MDHEN and CDR2 is SYDVKM. The length of the CDR3 is 15 residues. With 7 bases removed from V and 0 bases from J, the gap between germline ends came to 16 bases. The CDR3 region has the DNA TGTGCCAGCAATAGCGGAGCGTTATTCTCCTACGAGCAGTACTTC. This codes for CASNSGALFSYEQYF.

The V gene is TRBV30, the J gene TRBJ2-7; 12 nucleotides line up with TRBD2. V trimming: 2 bases; J trimming: 3 bases; junction bases outside the gene matches: 5. The CDR3 contains 15 residues. Per germline, CDR1 GTSNPN and CDR2 SVGIG (reference sequence). In DNA, the CDR3 is TGTGCCTGGAGTCGGGGACTAGCGGGTCGCTACGAGCAGTACTTC. Residues: CAWSRGLAGRYEQYF.